This T cell receptor (beta chain) was obtained from a study of shared clonotypes between healthy human individuals. Study-level results: In a few donors, approximately 5% of naive CD4 clonotypes appeared in common.

Germline V lookup: CDR1 MGHRA, CDR2 YSYEKL. J was trimmed by 1 base and V by 5 bases; bases with no gene match: 1. CDR3 length: 13 residues. Sequencing was performed with immunoSEQ multiplex PCR; in TCRdb, only in-frame clones are kept and a portion is missing. The top ten clones hold roughly 36% of a sample with roughly 720,000 clones, roughly 88% of them seen once. Comments on this clone: No antigen is known for it.

The TCR comes from a man between 18 and 29 years old in good health. Some clones in this sample may be carry-over from other donors' samples. The sequencing sample was made of memory CD8+ T cells from PBMCs. Subset here: CD45RO+ cells pooled with CCR7-negative TemRA cells. This chain connects TRBV4-1 to TRBJ2-5; 7 bases map to TRBD1. The CDR3 DNA reads as TGCGCCAGCAGCGACAGGGTCCAAGAGACCCAGTACTTC. Its protein is CASSDRVQETQYF.